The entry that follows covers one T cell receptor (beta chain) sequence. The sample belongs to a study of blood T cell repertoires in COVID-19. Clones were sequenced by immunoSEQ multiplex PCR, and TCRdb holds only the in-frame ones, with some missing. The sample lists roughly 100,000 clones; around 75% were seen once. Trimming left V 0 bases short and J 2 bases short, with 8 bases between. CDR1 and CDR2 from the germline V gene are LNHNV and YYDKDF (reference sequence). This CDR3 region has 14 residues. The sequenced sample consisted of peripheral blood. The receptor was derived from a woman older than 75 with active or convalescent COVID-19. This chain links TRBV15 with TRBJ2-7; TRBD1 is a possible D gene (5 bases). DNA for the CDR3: TGTGCCACCAGCAGAGATGTGGGGCCCTACGAGCAGTACTTC. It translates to CATSRDVGPYEQYF. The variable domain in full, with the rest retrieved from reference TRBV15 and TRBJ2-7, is DAMVIQNPRYQVTQFGKPVTLSCSQTLNHNVMYWYQQKSSQAPKLLFHYYDKDFNNEADTPDNFQSRRPNTSFCFLDIRSPGLGDTAMYLCATSRDVGPYEQYFGPGTRLTVT.